The rows below give T cell receptor beta chains drawn from one sample of a study of blood T cells in healthy people across ages. MiXCR was run by TCRdb on the 5' RACE reads, yielding one entry per CDR3 protein. Of more than 550,000 distinct CDR3 sequences in the sample, 20% to 25% were seen once. The sequenced material came from blood. These receptor sequences come from a man in his sixties or seventies in good health. Each CDR3 is given with its conserved first and last residue. The D gene is left open where the match is weak. A clone size is listed for some rows: how often the clone was seen (once, few, many), or a class if it is expanded.

>TRBD1|-|TRBJ1-5|TRBV7-9
CASSPDQGVQPQHF
TGTGCCAGCAGCCCAGACCAGGGGGTGCAGCCCCAGCATTTT
>TRBD1|-|TRBJ1-2|TRBV20-1
CSARMGTGVGYTF
TGCAGTGCCAGGATGGGGACAGGGGTTGGCTACACCTTC
>TRBD1|-|TRBJ1-1|TRBV12-3/TRBV12-4
CASVGQGSFEAFF
TGTGCCAGCGTCGGACAGGGTTCATTTGAAGCTTTCTTT
>-|many|TRBJ2-5|TRBV5-6
CASSLQGTQETQYF
TGCGCCAGCAGCCTACAGGGCACACAAGAGACCCAGTACTTC
>-|few|TRBJ2-3|TRBV4-1
CASSQGALGSATDTQYF
TGCGCCAGCAGCCAAGGCGCCCTGGGGTCAGCCACAGATACGCAGTATTTT
>-|-|TRBJ2-1|TRBV27
CASSLSGSAALNEQFF
TGTGCCAGCAGTTTATCCGGATCGGCTGCCCTCAATGAGCAGTTCTTC
>-|few|TRBJ2-2|TRBV6-6
CASSYSKGTGELFF
TGTGCCAGCAGTTACTCGAAAGGGACCGGGGAGCTGTTTTTT
>-|-|TRBJ1-2|TRBV7-2
CASSLGGQAYGYGYTF
TGTGCCAGCAGCTTAGGAGGGCAGGCTTACGGCTATGGCTACACCTTC
>-|-|TRBJ2-3|TRBV10-3
CAISESPGLYTDTQYF
TGTGCCATCAGTGAGTCGCCGGGACTGTACACAGATACGCAGTATTTT
>-|-|TRBJ2-7|TRBV4-1
CASSQEEQARYEQYF
TGCGCCAGCAGCCAAGAAGAACAGGCTCGCTACGAGCAGTACTTC
>-|-|TRBJ1-2|TRBV20-1
CSARSDTLNYGYTF
TGCAGTGCTAGATCGGACACCCTTAACTATGGCTACACCTTC
>TRBD2|-|TRBJ2-1|TRBV29-1
CSVRLLAGKDEQFF
TGCAGCGTTCGTTTACTAGCGGGAAAAGATGAGCAGTTCTTC
>-|few|TRBJ2-5|TRBV6-5
CASSPGYNQETQYF
TGTGCCAGCAGTCCGGGATACAATCAGGAGACCCAGTACTTC
>-|few|TRBJ2-1|TRBV5-1
CASRPGLVYNEQFF
TGCGCCAGCAGACCAGGACTGGTTTACAATGAGCAGTTCTTC
>TRBD1|few|TRBJ1-4|TRBV28
CASSDGQGRRNEKLFF
TGTGCCAGCAGTGACGGACAGGGGCGCCGTAATGAAAAACTGTTTTTT
>-|-|TRBJ2-7|TRBV3-1
CASSHGWHEQYF
TGTGCCAGCAGCCACGGTTGGCACGAGCAGTACTTC
>-|-|TRBJ1-1|TRBV5-1
CASSHGRDTEAFF
TGCGCCAGCAGCCACGGGAGGGACACTGAAGCTTTCTTT
>-|few|TRBJ1-4|TRBV4-1
CASSQDRSENEKLFF
TGCGCCAGCAGCCAAGATCGTAGTGAAAATGAAAAACTGTTTTTT
>-|-|TRBJ2-5|TRBV28
CASTRSGGWETQYF
TGTGCCAGCACGAGAAGTGGGGGCTGGGAGACCCAGTACTTC
>TRBD1|few|TRBJ1-2|TRBV20-1
CSARRPTGDYGYTF
TGCAGTGCTAGGCGGCCAACAGGGGACTATGGCTACACCTTC
>TRBD1|-|TRBJ2-1|TRBV20-1
CSASGQRIDNEQFF
TGCAGTGCTTCGGGACAGCGTATTGACAATGAGCAGTTCTTC
>-|few|TRBJ1-1|TRBV9
CASSLRTGTMNTEAFF
TGTGCCAGCAGCCTGCGAACAGGGACTATGAACACTGAAGCTTTCTTT
>-|few|TRBJ2-1|TRBV21-1
CASSTSDRYNEQFF
TGTGCCAGCAGCACCTCGGACAGGTACAATGAGCAGTTCTTC
>TRBD2|-|TRBJ2-3|TRBV20-1
CSARTLAGERTDTQYF
TGCAGTGCTAGGACGTTGGCGGGAGAGAGAACGGATACGCAGTATTTT
>-|-|TRBJ2-1|TRBV6-5
CASSYVRNNEQFF
TGTGCCAGCAGTTACGTGCGCAACAATGAGCAGTTCTTC
>-|few|TRBJ2-1|TRBV6-5
CASTPQSGEQFF
TGTGCCAGCACTCCGCAGTCCGGTGAGCAGTTCTTC
>TRBD1|many|TRBJ2-1|TRBV3-1
CASRVTGSSYNEQFF
TGTGCCAGCAGGGTGACAGGGAGCTCCTACAATGAGCAGTTCTTC
>TRBD1|-|TRBJ2-5|TRBV5-1
CASSLRAGGVETQYF
TGCGCCAGCAGCCTGAGGGCAGGGGGAGTAGAGACCCAGTACTTC
>-|few|TRBJ1-1|TRBV7-9
CASSEFMNTEAFF
TGTGCCAGCAGCGAGTTCATGAACACTGAAGCTTTCTTT
>TRBD1|-|TRBJ2-6|TRBV3-1
CASSTRQGAISGANVLTF
TGTGCCAGCAGCACGAGGCAGGGGGCTATCTCTGGGGCCAACGTCCTGACTTTC
>-|-|TRBJ1-3|TRBV2
CASSSDTISGNTIYF
TGTGCCAGCAGTTCCGACACCATCTCTGGAAACACCATATATTTT
>-|few|TRBJ2-5|TRBV4-1
CASSHRQDLYQETQYF
TGCGCCAGCAGCCACAGACAGGACCTGTACCAAGAGACCCAGTACTTC
>-|-|TRBJ2-6|TRBV24-1
CATSEDRSSGANVLTF
TGTGCCACCAGCGAGGACAGATCCTCTGGGGCCAACGTCCTGACTTTC
>-|few|TRBJ2-4|TRBV7-2
CASSLGLISDDIQYF
TGTGCCAGCAGCTTAGGGCTGATCTCCGACGACATTCAGTACTTC
>-|few|TRBJ2-1|TRBV9
CASSTLSSTRPYNEQFF
TGTGCCAGCAGCACCCTCTCTAGCACCCGACCTTACAATGAGCAGTTCTTC
>-|-|TRBJ2-3|TRBV20-1
CSARALILAQYF
TGCAGTGCTAGAGCCCTTATCCTAGCGCAGTATTTT
>-|-|TRBJ2-2|TRBV12-3/TRBV12-4
CASSFFGVPTGELFF
TGTGCCAGCAGTTTTTTCGGGGTTCCGACCGGGGAGCTGTTTTTT
>-|-|TRBJ1-1|TRBV29-1
CSARAQNTEAFF
TGCAGCGCCCGGGCCCAAAACACTGAAGCTTTCTTT
>-|once|TRBJ2-5|TRBV2
CASASRVQETQYF
TGTGCCAGCGCGAGTAGGGTTCAAGAGACCCAGTACTTC
>TRBD1|-|TRBJ2-4|TRBV10-2
CASSNRGAKNIQYF
TGCGCCAGCAGCAACAGGGGAGCCAAAAACATTCAGTACTTC
>-|few|TRBJ2-3|TRBV6-1
CATTKQIGDTQYF
TGTGCCACAACGAAACAGATTGGGGATACGCAGTATTTT
>-|-|TRBJ2-4|TRBV5-5
CASSLGGFDIQYF
TGTGCCAGCAGCTTGGGGGGTTTCGACATTCAGTACTTC